The rows below give T cell receptor beta chains drawn from one sample of a study of CD8+CD57+ T cells in acquired aplastic anemia. TCRdb re-analysed the reads in MiXCR, keeping a single row per CDR3 protein. The top ten hold roughly 13% of the sample, which has about 180,000 distinct CDR3 sequences, around 50% seen once. The specimen sequenced was sorted CD4+, CD8+, or CD8+CD57+ T cells (not recorded which) from PBMCs. These receptors were taken from a human donor with aplastic anemia. Each CDR3 is given with its conserved first and last residue. Expanded clones get a size class; other rows say once, few or many, or leave the size out.

clone size	J gene	V gene	CDR3 protein
many	TRBJ2-1	TRBV9	CASSVVGREDEQFF
-	TRBJ1-1	TRBV9	CASSGRDRGLNTEAFF
once	TRBJ1-3	TRBV7-9	CASSLIQNTIYF
-	TRBJ1-1	TRBV29-1	CSALTGGVTEAFF
-	TRBJ2-2	TRBV10-3	CAITENTGELFF
-	TRBJ2-1	TRBV5-1	CASTVIAGGSPNEQFF
few	TRBJ1-2	TRBV28	CASSFLDDRVIIGYTF
many	TRBJ1-3	TRBV7-3	CASSLTSSGNTIYF
many	TRBJ1-2	TRBV6-1	CASSAFRGGGYTF
few	TRBJ1-2	TRBV28	CASSSGGGDYYGYTF
few	TRBJ2-2	TRBV19	CASSIRTETGELFF
-	TRBJ2-4	TRBV4-1	CASSREEGAINIQYF
few	TRBJ2-7	TRBV7-3	CASSRFQGYEQYF
many	TRBJ2-7	TRBV12-3/TRBV12-4	CASSSSTDPYEQYF
-	TRBJ1-6	TRBV7-6	CASSLAGQGVGSPLHF
-	TRBJ2-3	TRBV7-9	CASSLIVGGDTQYF
-	TRBJ1-2	TRBV2	CASITTPGQGNGYTF
many	TRBJ1-5	TRBV12-3/TRBV12-4	CASRKGGAGQRQPQHF
-	TRBJ2-7	TRBV10-3	CAISSPGTSGLYEQYF
many	TRBJ1-5	TRBV19	CASKGRQGSIGNQPQHF
few	TRBJ1-5	TRBV4-1	CASSPLGRGNNQPQHF
many	TRBJ2-3	TRBV19	CASSTVMVADTQYF
many	TRBJ1-5	TRBV7-8	CASSLRVQAGNQPQHF
many	TRBJ1-1	TRBV7-8	CASSFKLLTEAFF
-	TRBJ2-5	TRBV15	CATRQDRGQVETQYF
-	TRBJ1-4	TRBV2	CATRSRFREKLFF
-	TRBJ1-1	TRBV4-2	CASRHRGTEAFF
-	TRBJ2-7	TRBV11-2	CASSLDLAGGSYEQYF
-	TRBJ2-3	TRBV4-1	CASSQVVGLGTDTQYF
-	TRBJ2-3	TRBV11-2	CASSLEYSTDTQYF
-	TRBJ2-1	TRBV2	CASRGLMVLEQFF
many	TRBJ2-1	TRBV20-1	CSASDLAGVSSYNEQFF
-	TRBJ1-2	TRBV10-3	CATGGRGGYTF
-	TRBJ2-3	TRBV18	CASSSTRSRGTDTQYF
-	TRBJ1-1	TRBV7-2	CASSPGMNTEAFF
-	TRBJ2-5	TRBV15	CATSREPGREETQYF
-	TRBJ1-2	TRBV29-1	CSVKGGNGYTF
-	TRBJ1-4	TRBV14	CASSPLIGPEKLFF
-	TRBJ2-5	TRBV5-1	CASSLAGRQETQYF
-	TRBJ1-2	TRBV12-3/TRBV12-4	CASTARSYGYIF
-	TRBJ1-2	TRBV7-9	CASSLVKDRNYGYTF
-	TRBJ1-2	TRBV29-1	CSVDPGGANYGYTF
-	TRBJ1-4	TRBV7-6	CASSLRQGSEKLFF
many	TRBJ1-4	TRBV5-1	CASRPTGARGEKLFF
many	TRBJ2-7	TRBV6-1	CASRGQGKSYEQYF
-	TRBJ1-5	TRBV27	CASSLSYMGQPQHF
-	TRBJ2-5	TRBV24-1	CATSEGTGGKETQYF
-	TRBJ2-3	TRBV24-1	CATSDSADTQYF
-	TRBJ1-1	TRBV5-1	CASSSRTANTEAFF
-	TRBJ2-1	TRBV10-3	CAISAASSYNEQFF
-	TRBJ2-3	TRBV5-4	CASSLESDTQYF
-	TRBJ2-7	TRBV15	CATSRDRQGEQYF
many	TRBJ2-1	TRBV7-6	CASSRLAQEQFF
many	TRBJ1-1	TRBV2	CASSVEGGTEAFF